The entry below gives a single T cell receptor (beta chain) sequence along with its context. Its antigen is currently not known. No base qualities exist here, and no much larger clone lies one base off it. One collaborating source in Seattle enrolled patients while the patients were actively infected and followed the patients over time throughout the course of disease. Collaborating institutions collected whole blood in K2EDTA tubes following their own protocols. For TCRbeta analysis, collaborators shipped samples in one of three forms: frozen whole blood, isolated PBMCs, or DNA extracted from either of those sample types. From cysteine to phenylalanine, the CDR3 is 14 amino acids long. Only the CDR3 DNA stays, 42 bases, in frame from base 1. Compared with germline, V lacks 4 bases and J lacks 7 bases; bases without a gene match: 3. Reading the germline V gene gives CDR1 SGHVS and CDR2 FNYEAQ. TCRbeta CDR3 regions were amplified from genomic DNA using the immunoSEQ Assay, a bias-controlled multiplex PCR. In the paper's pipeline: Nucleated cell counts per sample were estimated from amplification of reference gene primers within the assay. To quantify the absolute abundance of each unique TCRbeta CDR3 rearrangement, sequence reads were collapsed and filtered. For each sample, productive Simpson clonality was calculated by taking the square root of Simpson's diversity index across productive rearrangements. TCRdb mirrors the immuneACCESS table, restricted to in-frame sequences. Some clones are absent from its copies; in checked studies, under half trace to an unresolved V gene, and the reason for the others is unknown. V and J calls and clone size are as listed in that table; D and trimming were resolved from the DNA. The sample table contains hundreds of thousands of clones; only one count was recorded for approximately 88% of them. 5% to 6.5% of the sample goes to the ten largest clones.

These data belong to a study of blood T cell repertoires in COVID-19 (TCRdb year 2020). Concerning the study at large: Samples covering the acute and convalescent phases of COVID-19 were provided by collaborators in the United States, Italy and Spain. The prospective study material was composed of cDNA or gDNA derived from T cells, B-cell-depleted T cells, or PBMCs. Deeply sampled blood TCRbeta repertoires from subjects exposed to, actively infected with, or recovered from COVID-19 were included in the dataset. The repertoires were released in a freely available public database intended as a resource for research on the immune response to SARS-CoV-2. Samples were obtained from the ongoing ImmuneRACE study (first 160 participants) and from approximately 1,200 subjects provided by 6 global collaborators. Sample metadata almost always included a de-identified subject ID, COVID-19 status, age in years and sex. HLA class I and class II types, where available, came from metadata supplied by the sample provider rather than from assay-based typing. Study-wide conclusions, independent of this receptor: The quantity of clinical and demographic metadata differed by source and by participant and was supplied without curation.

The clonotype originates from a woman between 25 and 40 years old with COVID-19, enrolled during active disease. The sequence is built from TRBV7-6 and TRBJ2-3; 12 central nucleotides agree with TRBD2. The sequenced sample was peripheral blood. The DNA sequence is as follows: TGTGCCAGCAGCTCCGGACTAGCGGGGAATACGCAGTATTTT. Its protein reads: CASSSGLAGNTQYF.